This T cell receptor (beta chain) was found in a study of shared clonotypes between healthy human individuals. Study results and limitations: Unshared clonotypes carried lower generation probabilities than those common to all four donors. Blood alone was sampled, and tissue repertoires likely differ.

About this clone: Its antigen remains unknown.

In germline, CDR1 is MNHEY, CDR2 SVGAGI. There are 13 residues in the CDR3. The germline V and J ends were trimmed by 7 bases and 0 bases, with 9 bases remaining between them. The method was immunoSEQ multiplex PCR; TCRdb's version includes in-frame clones alone and lacks a portion of them. The table includes roughly 2.5 million clones, roughly 92% detected once. This clonotype originated in a man between 18 and 29 years old in good health. The specimen was naive CD4+ T cells sorted from blood. Sample subset: CD45RA+ positively selected. The rearrangement joins TRBV6-5 to TRBJ1-1, with D possibly being TRBD1 (5 bases). The CDR3 DNA follows: TGTGCCAGCACCCGGGACTTGAACACTGAAGCTTTCTTT. Protein sequence: CASTRDLNTEAFF.